The 25 T cell receptor beta chains below were found in one sample sequenced in a study of response to subunit inactivated influenza vaccine. MiXCR, run by TCRdb on the RT-PCR reads, gives a single entry per CDR3 protein. Of 500,000 to 750,000 distinct CDR3 sequences listed, less than 15% were seen once; the top ten hold more than 9.5%. The source was PBMCs from blood, collected about 11 days after vaccination. The receptor set was obtained from a man aged 45-65 years who received an inactivated influenza vaccine.

The chain has TRBV4-1 and TRBJ1-1; tentative D call: TRBD1 (5 bases). V shed 4 bases and J shed 0 bases, with 9 bases lying between them. The CDR3 runs 14 residues. CDR1 and CDR2 (germline): MGHRA, YSYEKL. CDR3 DNA sequence: TGCGCCAGCAGCCCGGGGCTAGTGAACACTGAAGCTTTCTTT. Its protein is CASSPGLVNTEAFF.

In this sample, this clonotype turned up a few times. The chain employs TRBV20-1 and TRBJ2-5; D might be TRBD1 or TRBD2, each matching 5 bases. This CDR3 contains 12 residues. Germline CDR1 and CDR2: DFQATT and SNEGSKA (reference sequence). The V end was cut by 6 bases, the J end by 1 base, with 9 bases between. The CDR3 DNA reads TGCAGTGCCTGGGACCTCCAAGAGACCCAGTACTTC. It specifies CSAWDLQETQYF.

This clonotype was seen only a few times. The chain recombines TRBV20-1 with TRBJ1-5; 8 bases align to TRBD1. Germline trimming cut 6 bases from V and 3 bases from J; bases unmatched to any gene: 7. The CDR3 extends over 14 amino acids. The germline CDR1 and CDR2 sequences are DFQATT and SNEGSKA (reference sequence). The CDR3 loop is CSAHPGQVNQPQHF. The CDR3 bases are TGCAGTGCCCACCCGGGACAGGTCAATCAGCCCCAGCATTTT.

Only a few counts were recorded for this clonotype. The V gene is TRBV5-1, the J gene TRBJ1-2; 10 bases line up with TRBD1. This CDR3 has 18 residues. V dropped 0 bases and J dropped 8; count of bases not matched to a gene: 16. Germline lookup yields CDR1 SGHRS and CDR2 YFSETQ. CDR3 sequence: CASSLEATGGAFTGGYTF. Written as DNA, the CDR3 is TGCGCCAGCAGCTTGGAGGCGACAGGGGGCGCGTTTACTGGAGGCTACACCTTC.

The chain employs TRBV7-2 and TRBJ2-2; D is ambiguous. V was pared by 4 bases and J by 7 bases, with 10 bases between. The CDR3 contains 13 residues. CDR1 is SGHTA and CDR2 is FQGNSA in the germline V gene. CDR3 in amino acids: CASSSLSHGELFF. The CDR3 DNA reads as TGTGCCAGCAGCTCGCTCTCCCACGGGGAGCTGTTTTTT.

The gene calls are TRBV2 and TRBJ2-6; 7 bases map to TRBD1. The CDR3 is 17 amino acids. Germline trimming cut 9 bases from V and 1 base from J; bases unmatched to any gene: 12. The germline V gene encodes CDR1 SNHLY and CDR2 FYNNEI. The CDR3: CASSLQGTFSGANVLTF. CDR3 bases: TGTGCCAGTTCTCTACAGGGGACCTTTTCTGGGGCCAACGTCCTGACTTTC.

J is TRBJ1-2 and V is TRBV28; D possibly corresponds to TRBD1 (6 bases). The length of the CDR3 is 14 residues. Germline V gene sequence: CDR1 MDHEN, CDR2 SYDVKM. V was clipped by 3 bases and J by 7 bases, with 15 bases between them. CDR3 sequence: CASSFSNRVGGYTF. CDR3 DNA sequence: TGTGCCAGCAGTTTTTCCAACAGGGTTGGTGGCTACACCTTC.

This clonotype has more than one count but fewer than ten. This chain links TRBV12-3 or TRBV12-4 with TRBJ2-7; D ambiguous. The length of the CDR3 is 16 residues. V lost 6 bases and J lost 3, with 21 bases in between. CDR3 nucleotide sequence: TGTGCCAGCAGGCATTCCGGGTCCCAAGAACTCTACGAGCAGTACTTC. Its protein is CASRHSGSQELYEQYF.

This clonotype was counted a few times. This chain links TRBV7-9 with TRBJ1-1; unclear D gene. The CDR3 sequence is 13 residues long. V lost 2 bases and J lost 6, with 10 bases in between. Per the germline V gene, CDR1 is SEHNR and CDR2 is FQNEAQ (reference sequence). CDR3 sequence (DNA): TGTGCCAGCAGCTTAAGTCCGGGCCCTGAAGCTTTCTTT. Translated: CASSLSPGPEAFF.

The rearrangement links TRBV7-9 to TRBJ2-5, with D possibly TRBD1 on 6 matching bases. The CDR3 length is 16 residues. The V and J ends lost 5 bases and 0 bases respectively, with 16 bases between them. Germline V gives CDR1 SEHNR, CDR2 FQNEAQ (reference sequence). The CDR3 spells CASSLPRGIYQETQYF. DNA for the CDR3: TGTGCCAGCAGCCTTCCGAGGGGGATTTACCAAGAGACCCAGTACTTC.

This clonotype has just a few counts. This chain links TRBV11-1 with TRBJ2-7; 10 bases are a match to TRBD1. The CDR3 contains 19 residues. The germline gives CDR1 SGHAT, CDR2 FQDESV (reference sequence). The junction had 15 bases not matched to a gene; V was cut back by 3 bases and J by 1 base. CDR3 residues: CASSFFLDRGTTLSYEQYF. Here the CDR3 DNA reads TGTGCCAGCAGCTTTTTCCTGGACAGGGGGACTACCCTTTCCTACGAGCAGTACTTC.

The J gene is TRBJ1-6, the V gene TRBV4-1; unclear D gene. Germline V CDR1 and CDR2: MGHRA, YSYEKL. The CDR3 loop spans 13 amino acids. Trimming took 2 bases from V and 7 from J, leaving 6 bases between them. CDR3 region: CASSQYSNSPLHF. CDR3 in DNA: TGCGCCAGCAGCCAATACAGCAATTCACCCCTCCACTTT.

The CDR3: CSVEETGAQAQYF. CDR3 sequence (DNA): TGCAGCGTTGAAGAGACAGGGGCGCAGGCCCAGTACTTC. V is TRBV29-1 and J is TRBJ2-5; 8 bases fit TRBD1. The CDR3 runs 13 residues. Trimming removed 0 bases from V and 9 bases from J; junction bases left unmatched: 6. CDR1 is SQVTM and CDR2 is ANQGSEA in the germline V gene. Filled out from reference TRBV29-1 and TRBJ2-5, the complete variable domain reads SAVISQKPSRDICQRGTSLTIQCQVDSQVTMMFWYRQQPGQSLTLIATANQGSEATYESGFVIDKFPISRPNLTFSTLTVSNMSPEDSSIYLCSVEETGAQAQYFGPGTRLLVL.

This clonotype was found a few times. The rearrangement joins TRBV10-3 to TRBJ2-1; TRBD2 might be the D (6 bases). From germline, CDR1 is ENHRY and CDR2 SYGVKD. V lost 4 bases to trimming and J lost 2 bases, with 12 bases between them. The length of the CDR3 is 15 residues. The CDR3 region has the DNA TGTGCCATCAGTGGGGGCGGGACCGCCTACAATGAGCAGTTCTTC. Translated: CAISGGGTAYNEQFF.

This clonotype came up a few times. CDR3 DNA: TGTGCCAGCAGTTTAACAGATATTCGCAATCAGCCCCAGCATTTT. Translation gives CASSLTDIRNQPQHF. This rearrangement joins TRBV12-3 or TRBV12-4 to TRBJ1-5; D uncertain. The length of the CDR3 is 15 residues. V dropped 2 bases and J dropped 2 bases, with 10 bases sitting between them.

In this sample, this clonotype turned up a few times. V usage is TRBV6-2 or TRBV6-3 and J usage is TRBJ2-1, with a tentative D call TRBD2 (6 bases). Germline V gene data show CDR1 as MNHEY and CDR2 as SVGEGT. Trimming removed 8 bases from V and 5 bases from J, with 19 bases in between. CDR3 length: 15 residues. The CDR3 loop is CASWEWGTENNEQFF. The CDR3, as DNA: TGTGCCAGCTGGGAATGGGGGACTGAAAACAATGAGCAGTTCTTC.

This clonotype has a handful of counts. The chain is built from TRBV12-3 or TRBV12-4 and TRBJ1-1, with unresolved D. The CDR3 is 13 amino acids. V shed 5 bases and J shed 4 bases, with 11 bases lying between them. The CDR3 protein is CASSGEVGTEAFF. The CDR3 DNA reads TGTGCCAGCAGTGGGGAGGTCGGCACTGAAGCTTTCTTT.

The sample holds many counts of this clonotype. J is TRBJ2-2 and V is TRBV4-3, with D unresolved. This CDR3 has 13 residues. The V gene's germline CDR1 is LGHNA and CDR2 YSLEER. The ends were cut back, 0 bases at V and 7 bases at J, with 6 bases in the middle. The CDR3 DNA reads as TGCGCCAGCAGCCAAGAGGGTGACGGGGAGCTGTTTTTT. This gives the protein CASSQEGDGELFF.

The rearrangement links TRBV4-1 to TRBJ1-2; D perhaps matches TRBD1 (6 bases). Deletions cut 2 bases from V and 5 bases from J, with 18 bases between. Germline values: CDR1 MGHRA, CDR2 YSYEKL. This CDR3 has 16 amino acids. CDR3 loop: CASSQPTRGTKYGYTF. For the CDR3, the DNA is TGCGCCAGCAGCCAACCAACCCGCGGGACAAAGTATGGCTACACCTTC.

For this clonotype: A read error may produce the germline difference seen at one junction end. The chain combines TRBV28 with TRBJ1-1; the D is unclear. Germline loops: CDR1 MDHEN, CDR2 SYDVKM. The CDR3 spans 15 residues. DNA for the CDR3: TGTGTCAGCAGTTTAAGAGGGAGGTTTGGCACTGAAGCTTTCTTT. As protein: CVSSLRGRFGTEAFF.

The chain joins TRBV29-1 to TRBJ2-7; the D call may be TRBD1 or TRBD2 (6 bases each). This CDR3 comprises 12 residues. Per the germline V gene, CDR1 is SQVTM and CDR2 is ANQGSEA. Trimming left V 6 bases short and J 3 bases short, with 12 bases between. The CDR3 region is CSVGAGSYEQYF. CDR3 nucleotides: TGCAGCGTGGGGGCGGGGAGCTACGAGCAGTACTTC.

This clonotype has just a few counts. The J gene is TRBJ2-1, the V gene TRBV4-2; D is unclear. Deletions cut 0 bases from V and 0 bases from J, with 9 bases between. This CDR3 is built from 16 residues. Germline lookup yields CDR1 LGHNA and CDR2 YNFKEQ. The CDR3 DNA is TGTGCCAGCAGCCAAGATGTCTGGACCTCCTACAATGAGCAGTTCTTC. Protein sequence: CASSQDVWTSYNEQFF.

This clonotype showed up many times. The J gene is TRBJ1-2, the V gene TRBV2; TRBD1 agrees at 7 bases. V gave up 7 bases and J gave up 3 bases; unmatched junction bases: 5. The germline V gene has CDR1 SNHLY and CDR2 FYNNEI. CDR3 length: 13 residues. CDR3 nucleotide sequence: TGTGCCAGCACTAGACAGGGCGACTATGGCTACACCTTC. As protein: CASTRQGDYGYTF. The full variable domain, in which reference TRBV2 and TRBJ1-2 provide the parts outside the CDR3, is EPEVTQTPSHQVTQMGQEVILRCVPISNHLYFYWYRQILGQKVEFLVSFYNNEISEKSEIFDDQFSVERPDGSNFTLKIRSTKLEDSAMYFCASTRQGDYGYTFGSGTRLTVV.

This rearrangement joins TRBV27 to TRBJ2-1; TRBD1 agrees at 9 bases. Germline V gene data show CDR1 as MNHEY and CDR2 as SMNVEV (reference sequence). The CDR3 spans 16 residues. Trimming at V came to 2 bases and at J to 8 bases, leaving 10 bases not matched to a gene. This CDR3 is CASSLPGTGSLDEQFF. The CDR3 DNA follows: TGTGCCAGCAGTTTACCGGGGACAGGGAGTCTCGATGAGCAGTTCTTC.

The rearrangement uses TRBV20-1 and TRBJ2-1; 8 nucleotides agree with TRBD2. Germline V gene sequence: CDR1 DFQATT, CDR2 SNEGSKA (reference sequence). J gave up 1 base and V 0 bases, and 8 bases lay outside the gene matches. CDR3 length equals 17 residues. The CDR3 DNA reads as TGCAGTGCTAGAGACCTGACAGGACTAGCTTCCTACAATGAGCAGTTCTTC. It codes for CSARDLTGLASYNEQFF.